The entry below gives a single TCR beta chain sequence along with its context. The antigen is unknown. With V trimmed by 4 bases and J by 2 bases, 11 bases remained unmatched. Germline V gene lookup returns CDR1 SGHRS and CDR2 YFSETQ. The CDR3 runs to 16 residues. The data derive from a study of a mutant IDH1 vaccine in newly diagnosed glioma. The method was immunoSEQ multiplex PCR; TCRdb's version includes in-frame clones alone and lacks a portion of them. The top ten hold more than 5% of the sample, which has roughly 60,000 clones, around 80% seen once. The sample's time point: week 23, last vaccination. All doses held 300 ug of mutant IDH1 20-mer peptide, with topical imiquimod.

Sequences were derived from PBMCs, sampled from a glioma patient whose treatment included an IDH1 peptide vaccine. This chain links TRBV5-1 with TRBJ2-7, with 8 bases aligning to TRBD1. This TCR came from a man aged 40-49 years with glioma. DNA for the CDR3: TGCGCCAGCAGCAGGACCGCGGGACAGGTTACCTACGAGCAGTACTTC. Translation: CASSRTAGQVTYEQYF. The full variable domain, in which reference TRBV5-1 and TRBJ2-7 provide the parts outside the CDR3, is KAGVTQTPRYLIKTRGQQVTLSCSPISGHRSVSWYQQTPGQGLQFLFEYFSETQRNKGNFPGRFSGRQFSNSRSEMNVSTLELGDSALYLCASSRTAGQVTYEQYFGPGTRLTVT.